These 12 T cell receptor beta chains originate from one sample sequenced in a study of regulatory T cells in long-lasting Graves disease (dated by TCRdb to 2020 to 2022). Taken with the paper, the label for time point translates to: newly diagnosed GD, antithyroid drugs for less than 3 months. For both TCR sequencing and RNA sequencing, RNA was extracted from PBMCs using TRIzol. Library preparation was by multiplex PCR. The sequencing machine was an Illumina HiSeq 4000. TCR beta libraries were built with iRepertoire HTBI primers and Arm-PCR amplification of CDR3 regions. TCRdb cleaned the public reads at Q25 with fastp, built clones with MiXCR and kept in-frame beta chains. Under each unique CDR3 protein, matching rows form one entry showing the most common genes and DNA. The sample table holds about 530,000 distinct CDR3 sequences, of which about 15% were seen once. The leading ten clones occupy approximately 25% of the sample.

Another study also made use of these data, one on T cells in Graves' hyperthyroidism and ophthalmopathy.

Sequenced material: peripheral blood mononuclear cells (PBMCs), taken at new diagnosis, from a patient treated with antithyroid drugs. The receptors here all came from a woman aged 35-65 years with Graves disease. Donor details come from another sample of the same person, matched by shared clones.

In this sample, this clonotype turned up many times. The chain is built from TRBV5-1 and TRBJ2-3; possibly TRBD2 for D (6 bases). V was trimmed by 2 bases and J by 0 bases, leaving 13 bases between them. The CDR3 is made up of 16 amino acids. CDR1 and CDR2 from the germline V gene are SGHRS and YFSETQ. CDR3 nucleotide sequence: TGCGCCAGCAGCTTAGGAACTAGCCCCAGCACAGATACGCAGTATTTT. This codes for CASSLGTSPSTDTQYF. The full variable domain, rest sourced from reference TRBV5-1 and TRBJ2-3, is KAGVTQTPRYLIKTRGQQVTLSCSPISGHRSVSWYQQTPGQGLQFLFEYFSETQRNKGNFPGRFSGRQFSNSRSEMNVSTLELGDSALYLCASSLGTSPSTDTQYFGPGTRLTVL.

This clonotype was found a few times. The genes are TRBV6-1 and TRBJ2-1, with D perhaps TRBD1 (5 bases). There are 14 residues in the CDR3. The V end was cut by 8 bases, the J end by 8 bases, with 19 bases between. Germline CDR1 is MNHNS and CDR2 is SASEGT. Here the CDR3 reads CASGWGRWGHEQFF. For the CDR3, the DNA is TGTGCCAGCGGGTGGGGCCGATGGGGTCATGAGCAGTTCTTC.

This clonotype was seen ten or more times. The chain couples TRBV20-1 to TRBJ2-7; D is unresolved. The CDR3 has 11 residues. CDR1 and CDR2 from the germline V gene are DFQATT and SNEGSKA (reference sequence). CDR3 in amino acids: CGLRGQSEQYF. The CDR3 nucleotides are TGCGGGCTCCGAGGCCAGAGCGAGCAGTACTTC.

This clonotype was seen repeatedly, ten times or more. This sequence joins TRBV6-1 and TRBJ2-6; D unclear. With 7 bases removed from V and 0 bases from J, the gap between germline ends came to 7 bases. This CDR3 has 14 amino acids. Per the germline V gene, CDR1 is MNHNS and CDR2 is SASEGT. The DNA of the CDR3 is TGTGCCAGCATTGAGAGCTCTGGGGCCAACGTCCTGACTTTC. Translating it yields CASIESSGANVLTF.

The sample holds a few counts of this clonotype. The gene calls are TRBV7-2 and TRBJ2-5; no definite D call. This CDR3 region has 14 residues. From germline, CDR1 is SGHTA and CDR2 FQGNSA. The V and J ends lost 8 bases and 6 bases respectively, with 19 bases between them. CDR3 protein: CASSAAGEVKTQYF. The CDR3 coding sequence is TGTGCCAGCTCCGCAGCCGGTGAAGTAAAGACCCAGTACTTC.

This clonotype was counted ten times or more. CDR3 DNA: TGCGCCAGCAGCTCTGTTCGTTCGAGCACAGATACGCAGTATTTT. Translation: CASSSVRSSTDTQYF. V is TRBV10-1 and J is TRBJ2-3; the D is unclear. The CDR3 covers 15 residues. Looked up from germline, CDR1 is WNHNN and CDR2 is SYGVQD (reference sequence). V was shortened by 6 bases and J by 0 bases, with 13 bases between the two germline ends.

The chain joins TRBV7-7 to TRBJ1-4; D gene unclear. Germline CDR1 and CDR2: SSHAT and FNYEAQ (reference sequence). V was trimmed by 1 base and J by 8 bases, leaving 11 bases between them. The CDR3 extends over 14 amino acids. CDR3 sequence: CASSLGRFGEKLFF. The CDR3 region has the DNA TGTGCCAGCAGCTTAGGCAGGTTTGGCGAAAAACTGTTTTTT. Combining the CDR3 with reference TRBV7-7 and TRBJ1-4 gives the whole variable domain GAGVSQSPRYKVTKRGQDVTLRCDPISSHATLYWYQQALGQGPEFLTYFNYEAQPDKSGLPSDRFSAERPEGSISTLTIQRTEQRDSAMYRCASSLGRFGEKLFFGSGTQLSVL.

CDR3 bases: TGTGCCAGCAGCTACCGACTTAGCGGGGGACCGGATACGCAGTATTTT. Amino acids: CASSYRLSGGPDTQYF. The gene calls are TRBV7-2 and TRBJ2-3; 9 bases are shared with TRBD2. V trimming: 4 bases; J trimming: 6 bases; junction bases outside the gene matches: 11. Germline-derived CDR1 and CDR2 are SGHTA and FQGNSA. CDR3 length equals 16 residues.

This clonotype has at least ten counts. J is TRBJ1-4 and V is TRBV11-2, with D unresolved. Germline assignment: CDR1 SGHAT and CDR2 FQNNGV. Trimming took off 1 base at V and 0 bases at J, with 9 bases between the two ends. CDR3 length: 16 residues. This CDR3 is CASSLGVSTTNEKLFF. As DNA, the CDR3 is TGTGCCAGCAGCTTAGGTGTTTCGACAACTAATGAAAAACTGTTTTTT.

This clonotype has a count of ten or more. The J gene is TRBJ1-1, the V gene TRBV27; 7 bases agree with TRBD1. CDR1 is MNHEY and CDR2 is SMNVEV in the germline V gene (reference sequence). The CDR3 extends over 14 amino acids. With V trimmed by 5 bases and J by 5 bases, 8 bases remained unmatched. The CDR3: CASSNGDRSTEAFF. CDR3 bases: TGTGCCAGCAGTAACGGGGACAGATCGACTGAAGCTTTCTTT.

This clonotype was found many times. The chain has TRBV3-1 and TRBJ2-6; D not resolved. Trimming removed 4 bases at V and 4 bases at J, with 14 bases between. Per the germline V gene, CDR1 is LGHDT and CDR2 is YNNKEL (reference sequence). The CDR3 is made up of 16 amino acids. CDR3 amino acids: CASSPPWDPGANVLTF. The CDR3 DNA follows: TGTGCCAGCAGCCCCCCCTGGGATCCGGGGGCCAACGTCCTGACTTTC. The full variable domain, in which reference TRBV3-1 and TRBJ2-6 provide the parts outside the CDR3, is DTAVSQTPKYLVTQMGNDKSIKCEQNLGHDTMYWYKQDSKKFLKIMFSYNNKELIINETVPNRFSPKSPDKAHLNLHINSLELGDSAVYFCASSPPWDPGANVLTFGAGSRLTVL.

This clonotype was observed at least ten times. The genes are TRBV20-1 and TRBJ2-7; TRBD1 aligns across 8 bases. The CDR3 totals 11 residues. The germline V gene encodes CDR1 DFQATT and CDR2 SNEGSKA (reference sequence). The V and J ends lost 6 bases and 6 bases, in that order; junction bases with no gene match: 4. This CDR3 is CSAARGLEQYF. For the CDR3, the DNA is TGCAGTGCAGCCAGGGGGCTCGAGCAGTACTTC.